The clone carrying this TCR beta chain was seen only a few times. With V trimmed by 4 bases and J by 4 bases, 4 bases remained unmatched. This CDR3 has 14 residues. CDR1 and CDR2 (germline): SGHKS, YYEKEE (reference sequence). Preparation of TCR beta libraries was done by quantitative 5'-RACE with molecular barcodes. TCRdb analysed the 5' RACE reads with MiXCR anew, one entry per CDR3 protein. The table shows roughly 230,000 distinct CDR3 sequences, with approximately 20% occurring only once. These data originate in a study of CD8 T cells in ankylosing spondylitis. The sequenced sample consisted of blood, either unsorted or a sorted T cell fraction (not recorded which). The chain uses TRBV5-5 and TRBJ2-3, with 9 bases lining up with TRBD1. This receptor was identified in a male donor with ankylosing spondylitis or in good health (not recorded which). CDR3 sequence: CASSLWTGADTQYF. The CDR3 nucleotides are TGTGCCAGCAGCCTCTGGACAGGGGCAGATACGCAGTATTTT.